What follows are 5 T cell receptor beta chains derived from one specimen sequenced in a study of T cells in women clearing cervical HPV infection. The table came from immunoSEQ multiplex PCR; TCRdb's copy has only in-frame clones and leaves some out. This sample lists tens of thousands of clones; its ten largest clones have 7% to 7.5%. Material for sequencing was blood buffy coat. The source of these receptors is a woman aged 18-69 years with a cervical HPV16 infection that either progressed to CIN3+ or cleared (not recorded which).

With regard to this clone: The sequence runs out 3 residues before the end of the CDR3; the remainder is reconstructed from the germline J gene. The chain carries TRBV7-2 and TRBJ1-2, with 10 bases lining up with TRBD1. CDR1 SGHTA and CDR2 FQGNSA come from the germline V gene. The CDR3 extends over 15 amino acids. The CDR3 sequence is CASSSNWDRGSDYTF. Incomplete CDR3 DNA: TGTGCCAGCAGCTCTAACTGGGACAGGGGATCCGAC.

In regard to this clone: The read finishes 3 residues shy of the CDR3 end, and the germline J gene is used to complete it. V gene TRBV19 combines with J gene TRBJ1-2; TRBD1 might be the D (5 bases). The CDR3 is 13 amino acids. Deletions cut 4 bases from V and 2 bases from J, with 8 bases between. Germline V lookup: CDR1 LNHDA, CDR2 SQIVND (reference sequence). CDR3 bases read: TGTGCCAGTAGTAGGGGACTCAACTATGGC. It encodes CASSRGLNYG. The CDR3 reads in full as CASSRGLNYGYTF.

A remark on this clone: The sequence runs out 3 residues before the end of the CDR3; the remainder is reconstructed from the germline J gene. The rearrangement joins TRBV23-1 to TRBJ1-2; possibly TRBD1 for D (5 bases). TRBV23-1 is an ORF, with its function uncertain. CDR3 length: 15 residues. V shed 6 bases and J shed 4 bases, with 18 bases lying between them. The CDR3 DNA, read in part, is TGCGCCAGCAGCTACAGGAGTATTCTAACCTATGGC. It encodes CASSYRSILTYG. Given in full, the CDR3 is CASSYRSILTYGYTF.

Comments on this clone: The read ends 3 residues shy of where the CDR3 ends; the end is completed using the germline J gene. The chain recombines TRBV18 with TRBJ2-2; perhaps TRBD1 as D (6 bases). The CDR3 totals 18 residues. V was clipped by 3 bases and J by 2 bases, with 19 bases between them. CDR1 is KGHSH, CDR2 LQKENI, per germline. Partial CDR3 DNA: TGTGCCAGCTCACCCACCAGGACAGCATCCCTTAACACCGGGGAG. It specifies CASSPTRTASLNTGE. The entire CDR3 sequence reads CASSPTRTASLNTGELFF.

Worth noting for this clone: The DNA ends 3 residues before the CDR3 does, and the rest of the CDR3 is filled in from the germline J gene. The chain has TRBV30 and TRBJ2-4; the match to TRBD1 covers 8 bases. The germline V gene has CDR1 GTSNPN and CDR2 SVGIG (reference sequence). The CDR3 is 15 amino acids. The CDR3 bases that were read are TGTGCCTGGAGTCCTGGGGACAGGTTAAACTATGGT. It codes for CAWSPGDRLNYG. The whole CDR3 sequence reads CAWSPGDRLNYGQYF. Combining the CDR3 with reference TRBV30 and TRBJ2-4 gives the whole variable domain SQTIHQWPATLVQPVGSPLSLECTVEGTSNPNLYWYRQAAGRGLQLLFYSVGIGQISSEVPQNLSASRPQDRQFILSSKKLLLSDSGFYLCAWSPGDRLNYGQYFGAGTRLSVL.